Following are 18 T cell receptor beta chains from one sample sequenced in a study of cytomegalovirus exposure and HLA in healthy donors. PCR amplification relied on 60 Vbeta primers (plus 13 Jbeta primers). The table came from immunoSEQ multiplex PCR; TCRdb's copy has only in-frame clones and leaves some out. The listing contains 45,000 or so clones. Sequencing input: PBMCs. The receptors were sampled from a male donor in good health and CMV-seronegative.

The chain recombines TRBV7-6 with TRBJ2-3, with D maybe TRBD1 (7 bases). The V gene lost 6 bases and the J gene lost 5 bases, with 12 bases spanning the gap. From germline, CDR1 is SGHVS and CDR2 FNYEAQ. This CDR3 contains 13 residues. CDR3 nucleotides: TGTGCCAGCAGGCAGGGGGGCCGAGATACGCAGTATTTT. Translating gives CASRQGGRDTQYF.

Worth noting for this clone: Other nucleotide sequences in the sample specify the same CDR3. J is TRBJ1-2 and V is TRBV6-1; D might be TRBD1 (5 bases). The CDR3 covers 13 residues. The V and J ends lost 8 bases and 5 bases respectively, with 15 bases between them. CDR1 is MNHNS, CDR2 SASEGT, per germline. The CDR3: CASGAAAYYGYTF. In nucleotides, the CDR3 is TGTGCCAGCGGGGCCGCCGCCTATTATGGCTACACCTTC.

V usage is TRBV6-1 and J usage is TRBJ1-3; 9 positions match TRBD1. This CDR3 has 12 amino acids. Losses at the gene ends were 8 bases for V and 4 bases for J; bases not matched to a gene: 0. Germline V lookup: CDR1 MNHNS, CDR2 SASEGT. CDR3: CASGTGGNTIYF. The CDR3 DNA reads TGTGCCAGCGGGACAGGGGGAAACACCATATATTTT.

As for this clone: At one end, the junction sequence differs from germline, possibly due to a read error. Other DNA sequences in this sample translate to the same CDR3. The V and J genes are TRBV29-1 and TRBJ1-1; D might be TRBD1 (5 bases). This CDR3 has 17 amino acids. Per germline, CDR1 SQVTM and CDR2 ANQGSEA. The CDR3 nucleotides are TGCAGCGCCCGGGCAGGGAAGGTGAAGGTGATGAACACTGAGGCTTTCTTT. Protein: CSARAGKVKVMNTEAFF.

The chain is built from TRBV4-1 and TRBJ1-2; D gene uncertain. The V end lost 4 bases, the J end lost 8 bases, and 20 bases lay between the germline ends. The CDR3 is 15 amino acids. CDR1 MGHRA and CDR2 YSYEKL come from the germline V gene. CDR3 bases: TGCGCCAGCAGCCGACCTGAGGGTGCGGCTTCAGGCTACACCTTC. Translation: CASSRPEGAASGYTF.

The J gene is TRBJ2-7, the V gene TRBV7-3; D perhaps matches TRBD2 (6 bases). There are 13 residues in the CDR3. The V gene's germline CDR1 is SGHTA and CDR2 FQGTGA. V was cut by 2 bases and J by 6 bases, with 11 bases left in between. The CDR3, as DNA: TGTGCCAGCAGCTTAGTCGGGAGTGGCGAGCAGTACTTC. Amino acids: CASSLVGSGEQYF.

The chain joins TRBV11-2 to TRBJ2-7; 7 bases line up with TRBD1. Germline values: CDR1 SGHAT, CDR2 FQNNGV. This CDR3 is 16 amino acids long. J was trimmed by 9 bases and V by 4 bases; bases with no gene match: 18. The CDR3 DNA follows: TGTGCCAGCAGCTCCCAGACAGGGAGTTCTCTCGGCGGGCAGTACTTC. Residues: CASSSQTGSSLGGQYF.

This chain connects TRBV6-1 to TRBJ2-1; 7 nucleotides line up with TRBD1. Germline V CDR1 and CDR2: MNHNS, SASEGT. This CDR3 is 13 amino acids long. Trimming at V came to 7 bases and at J to 8 bases, leaving 8 bases not matched to a gene. CDR3 protein: CASTTVDRDEQFF. In DNA form, the CDR3 reads TGTGCCAGCACCACCGTCGACAGGGATGAGCAGTTCTTC.

This chain links TRBV19 with TRBJ2-7; 7 bases are a match to TRBD1. The CDR3 sequence is 11 residues long. Trimming cost V 6 bases and J 6 bases; bases outside gene matches: 2. Germline V gives CDR1 LNHDA, CDR2 SQIVND (reference sequence). CDR3 bases: TGTGCCAGTAGGAGGGGGCCCGAGCAGTACTTC. It translates to CASRRGPEQYF. The complete variable domain, with remaining parts taken from reference TRBV19 and TRBJ2-7, reads DGGITQSPKYLFRKEGQNVTLSCEQNLNHDAMYWYRQDPGQGLRLIYYSQIVNDFQKGDIAEGYSVSREKKESFPLTVTSAQKNPTAFYLCASRRGPEQYFGPGTRLTVT.

This sequence joins TRBV5-1 and TRBJ2-5, with no clear D. Germline V lookup: CDR1 SGHRS, CDR2 YFSETQ. Deletions cut 0 bases from V and 5 bases from J, with 11 bases between. The CDR3 totals 14 residues. The CDR3 region is CASSLAADRETQYF. CDR3 DNA sequence: TGCGCCAGCAGCTTGGCGGCGGATCGGGAGACCCAGTACTTC.

The rearrangement uses TRBV11-2 and TRBJ1-2; the D is unclear. This CDR3 spans 12 amino acids. Trimming removed 1 base from V and 7 bases from J, with 7 bases in between. Germline V gives CDR1 SGHAT, CDR2 FQNNGV. CDR3 amino acids: CASSLVYGGYTF. The CDR3 DNA is TGTGCCAGCAGCTTAGTTTACGGTGGCTACACCTTC.

The rearrangement joins TRBV7-2 to TRBJ1-2, with D unresolved. The germline V and J ends were trimmed by 3 bases and 2 bases, with 4 bases remaining between them. CDR1 and CDR2 from the germline V gene are SGHTA and FQGNSA. The CDR3 length is 12 residues. The CDR3 bases are TGTGCCAGCAGCTTCGTAAACTATGGCTACACCTTC. Amino acids: CASSFVNYGYTF.

The CDR3 loop reads CAWSARRGDGYTF. The CDR3 DNA reads TGTGCCTGGAGTGCGAGGCGGGGGGATGGCTACACCTTC. The V gene is TRBV30, the J gene TRBJ1-2; D is perhaps TRBD1 (5 bases). Germline V gene sequence: CDR1 GTSNPN, CDR2 SVGIG (reference sequence). Trimming stripped 1 base from V and 6 bases from J, with 12 bases between. The CDR3 is 13 residues long.

J is TRBJ2-5 and V is TRBV30; no reliable D call. The length of the CDR3 is 13 residues. V was shortened by 0 bases and J by 4 bases, with 9 bases between the two germline ends. Germline lookup yields CDR1 GTSNPN and CDR2 SVGIG (reference sequence). CDR3: CAWSVTMRETQYF. The CDR3 nucleotides are TGTGCCTGGAGTGTAACGATGAGAGAGACCCAGTACTTC.

Written as DNA, the CDR3 is TGTGCCAGCACTTTGGGGGAGGGACCTAATGAAAAACTGTTTTTT. This sequence encodes CASTLGEGPNEKLFF. The chain employs TRBV6-6 and TRBJ1-4; D possibly corresponds to TRBD1 (5 bases). This CDR3 has 15 residues. Germline CDR1 MNHNY, CDR2 SVGAGI (reference sequence). Trimming removed 7 bases from V and 3 bases from J, with 15 bases in between.

The V and J genes are TRBV19 and TRBJ2-1; 7 nucleotides align to TRBD2. In germline, CDR1 is LNHDA, CDR2 SQIVND (reference sequence). This CDR3 is built from 17 residues. The V gene end was trimmed by 7 bases and the J gene end by 8 bases; junction bases not matched to a gene: 20. Written as DNA, the CDR3 is TGTGCCAGTAACGACGGGGCGGCTAGCGGCTGGCGGGATGAGCAGTTCTTC. Encoded protein: CASNDGAASGWRDEQFF.

The rearrangement uses TRBV19 and TRBJ1-1, with D hard to call. The CDR3 is 14 amino acids. The V gene's germline CDR1 is LNHDA and CDR2 SQIVND (reference sequence). V lost 3 bases, J lost 3 bases, and 11 bases lay in between. The CDR3 DNA reads TGTGCCAGTAGTATCTATAGCGGGGACACTGAAGCTTTCTTT. Translated: CASSIYSGDTEAFF. The whole variable domain, remainder taken from reference TRBV19 and TRBJ1-1, is DGGITQSPKYLFRKEGQNVTLSCEQNLNHDAMYWYRQDPGQGLRLIYYSQIVNDFQKGDIAEGYSVSREKKESFPLTVTSAQKNPTAFYLCASSIYSGDTEAFFGQGTRLTVV.

The chain links TRBV5-8 to TRBJ1-2; tentative D call: TRBD1 (6 bases). The CDR3 is 15 amino acids. V was trimmed by 3 bases and J by 4 bases, leaving 16 bases between them. Per the germline V gene, CDR1 is SGHTS and CDR2 is YDEGEE. Here the CDR3 reads CASSYPAGGAYGYTF. CDR3 coding DNA: TGTGCCAGCAGCTACCCCGCGGGGGGCGCCTATGGCTACACCTTC.